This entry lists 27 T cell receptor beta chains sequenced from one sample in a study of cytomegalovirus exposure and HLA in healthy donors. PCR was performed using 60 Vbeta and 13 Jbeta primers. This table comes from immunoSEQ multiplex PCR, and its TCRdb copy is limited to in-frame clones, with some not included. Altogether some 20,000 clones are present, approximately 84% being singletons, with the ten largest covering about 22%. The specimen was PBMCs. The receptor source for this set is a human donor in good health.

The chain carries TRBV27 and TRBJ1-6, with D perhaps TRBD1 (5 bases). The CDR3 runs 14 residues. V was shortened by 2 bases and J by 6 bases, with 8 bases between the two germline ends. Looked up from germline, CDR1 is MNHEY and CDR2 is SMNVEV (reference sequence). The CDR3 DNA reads TGTGCCAGCAGTTTACGACAGATTAATTCACCCCTCCACTTT. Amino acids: CASSLRQINSPLHF.

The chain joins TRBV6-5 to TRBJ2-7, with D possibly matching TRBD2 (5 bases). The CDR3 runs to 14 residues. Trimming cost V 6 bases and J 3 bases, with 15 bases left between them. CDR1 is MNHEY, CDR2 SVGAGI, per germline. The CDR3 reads CASRGSLWDYEQYF. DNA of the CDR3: TGTGCCAGCAGAGGGAGTTTATGGGACTACGAGCAGTACTTC.

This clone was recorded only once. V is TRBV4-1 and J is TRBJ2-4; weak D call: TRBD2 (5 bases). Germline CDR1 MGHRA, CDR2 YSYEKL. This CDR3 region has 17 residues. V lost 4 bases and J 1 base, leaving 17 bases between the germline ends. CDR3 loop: CASSPLVDRDAKNIQYF. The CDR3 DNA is TGCGCCAGCAGCCCCCTGGTTGACCGGGATGCCAAAAACATTCAGTACTTC.

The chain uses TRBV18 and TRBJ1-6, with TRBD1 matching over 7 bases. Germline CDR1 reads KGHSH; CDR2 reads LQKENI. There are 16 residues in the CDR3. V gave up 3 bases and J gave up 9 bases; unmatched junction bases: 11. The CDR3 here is CASSPDRTIGGSPLHF. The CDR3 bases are TGTGCCAGCTCACCGGACAGGACGATTGGGGGTTCACCCCTCCACTTT.

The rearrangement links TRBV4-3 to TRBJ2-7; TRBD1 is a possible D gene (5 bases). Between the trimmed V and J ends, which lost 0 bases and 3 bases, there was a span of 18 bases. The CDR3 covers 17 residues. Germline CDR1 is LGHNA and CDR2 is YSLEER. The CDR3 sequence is CASSQDIAVRTNYEQYF. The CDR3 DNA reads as TGCGCCAGCAGCCAAGATATAGCAGTCCGGACAAACTACGAGCAGTACTTC.

The DNA of the CDR3 is TGTGCTAGTGGCCGCACGACAGAGACCTACGAGCAGTACTTC. Its protein product is CASGRTTETYEQYF. This chain uses TRBV12-5 with TRBJ2-7; tentative D call: TRBD1 (5 bases). The CDR3 contains 14 residues. V shed 6 bases and J shed 2 bases, with 14 bases lying between them. Looked up from germline, CDR1 is LGHNT and CDR2 is FRNRAP.

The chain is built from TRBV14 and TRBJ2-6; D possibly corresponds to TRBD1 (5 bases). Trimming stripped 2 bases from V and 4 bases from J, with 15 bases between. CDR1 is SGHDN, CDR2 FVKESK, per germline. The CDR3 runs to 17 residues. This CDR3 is CASSQRILGAGANVLTF. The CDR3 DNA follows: TGTGCCAGCAGCCAAAGAATTTTAGGGGCCGGGGCCAACGTCCTGACTTTC.

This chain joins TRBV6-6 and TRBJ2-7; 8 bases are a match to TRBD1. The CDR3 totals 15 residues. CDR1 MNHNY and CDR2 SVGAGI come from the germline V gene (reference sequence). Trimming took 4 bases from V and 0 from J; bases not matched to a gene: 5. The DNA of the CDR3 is TGTGCCAGCAGTTCAGGACAGGGTCACTCCTACGAGCAGTACTTC. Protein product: CASSSGQGHSYEQYF.

The CDR3 DNA reads as TGTGCCAGCAGCTTATACAATGAGCAGTTCTTC. Translating it yields CASSLYNEQFF. The chain recombines TRBV14 with TRBJ2-1; D is ambiguous. V lost 5 bases to trimming and J lost 4 bases, with 3 bases between them. CDR1 and CDR2 (germline): SGHDN, FVKESK. CDR3 size: 11 residues.

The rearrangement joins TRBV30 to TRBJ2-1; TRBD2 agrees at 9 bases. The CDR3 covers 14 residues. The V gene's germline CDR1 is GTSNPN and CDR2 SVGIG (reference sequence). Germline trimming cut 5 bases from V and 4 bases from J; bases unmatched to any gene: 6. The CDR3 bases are TGTGCCTGGGGGGGCGGGAGGGTATACAATGAGCAGTTCTTC. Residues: CAWGGGRVYNEQFF.

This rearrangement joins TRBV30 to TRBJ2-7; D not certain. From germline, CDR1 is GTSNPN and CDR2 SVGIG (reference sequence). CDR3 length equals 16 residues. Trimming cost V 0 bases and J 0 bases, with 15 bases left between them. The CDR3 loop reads CAWSVVSKTFSYEQYF. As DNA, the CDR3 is TGTGCCTGGAGTGTAGTTTCCAAGACATTCTCCTACGAGCAGTACTTC.

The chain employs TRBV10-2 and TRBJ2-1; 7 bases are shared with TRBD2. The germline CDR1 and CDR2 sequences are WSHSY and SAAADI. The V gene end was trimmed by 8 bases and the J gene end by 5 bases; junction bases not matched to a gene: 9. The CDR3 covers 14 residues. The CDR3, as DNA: TGCGCCAGCTCTGGGACTACCCCCGACAATGAGCAGTTCTTC. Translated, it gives CASSGTTPDNEQFF.

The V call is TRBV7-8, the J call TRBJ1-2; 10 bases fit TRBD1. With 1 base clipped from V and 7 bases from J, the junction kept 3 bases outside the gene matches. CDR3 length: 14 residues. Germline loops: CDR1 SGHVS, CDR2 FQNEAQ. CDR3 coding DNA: TGTGCCAGCAGCTTAGGGGACAGGGGACGTGGCTACACCTTC. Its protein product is CASSLGDRGRGYTF.

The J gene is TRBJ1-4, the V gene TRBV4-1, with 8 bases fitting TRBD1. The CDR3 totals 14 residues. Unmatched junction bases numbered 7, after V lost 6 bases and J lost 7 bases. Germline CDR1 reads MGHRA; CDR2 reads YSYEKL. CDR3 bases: TGCGCCAGCAGATCTGCCGGACAGGGTGAAAAACTGTTTTTT. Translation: CASRSAGQGEKLFF.

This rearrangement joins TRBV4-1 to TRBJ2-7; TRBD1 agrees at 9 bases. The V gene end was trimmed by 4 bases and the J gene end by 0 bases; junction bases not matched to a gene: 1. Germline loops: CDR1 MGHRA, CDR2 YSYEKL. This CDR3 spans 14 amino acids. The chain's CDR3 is CASSPDRGSYEQYF. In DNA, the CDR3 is TGCGCCAGCAGCCCGGACAGGGGCTCCTACGAGCAGTACTTC.

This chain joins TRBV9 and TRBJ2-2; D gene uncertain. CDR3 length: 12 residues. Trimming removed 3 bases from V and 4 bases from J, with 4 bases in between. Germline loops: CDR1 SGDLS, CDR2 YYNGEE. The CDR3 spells CASSAITGELFF. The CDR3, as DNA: TGTGCCAGCAGCGCCATCACCGGGGAGCTGTTTTTT.

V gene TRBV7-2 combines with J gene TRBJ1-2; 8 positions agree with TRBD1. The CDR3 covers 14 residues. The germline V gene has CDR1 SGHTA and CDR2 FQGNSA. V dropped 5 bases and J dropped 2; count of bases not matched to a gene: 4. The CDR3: CASSTRQGNYGYTF. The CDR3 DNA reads TGTGCCAGCAGCACTCGACAGGGGAACTATGGCTACACCTTC.

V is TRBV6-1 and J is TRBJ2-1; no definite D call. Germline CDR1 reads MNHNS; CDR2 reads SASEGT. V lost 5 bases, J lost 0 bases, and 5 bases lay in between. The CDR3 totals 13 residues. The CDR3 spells CASSSLSYNEQFF. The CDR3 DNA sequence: TGTGCCAGCAGTTCCCTCTCCTACAATGAGCAGTTCTTC.

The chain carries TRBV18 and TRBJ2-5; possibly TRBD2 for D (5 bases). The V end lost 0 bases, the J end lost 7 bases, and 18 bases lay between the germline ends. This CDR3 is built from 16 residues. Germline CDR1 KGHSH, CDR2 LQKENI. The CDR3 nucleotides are TGTGCCAGCTCACCACCAGGTACGGCTGAGCGGTGGACCCAGTACTTC. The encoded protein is CASSPPGTAERWTQYF.

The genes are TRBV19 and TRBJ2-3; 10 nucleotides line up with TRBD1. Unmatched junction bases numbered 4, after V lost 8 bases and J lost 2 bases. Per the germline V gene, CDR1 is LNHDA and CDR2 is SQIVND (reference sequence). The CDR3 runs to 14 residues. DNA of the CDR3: TGTGCCAGTTGGGACAGGGGAGACACAGATACGCAGTATTTT. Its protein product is CASWDRGDTDTQYF.

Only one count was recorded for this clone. CDR3 region: CASSQAPGVADTQYF. DNA of the CDR3: TGTGCCAGCAGCCAAGCTCCGGGAGTAGCAGATACGCAGTATTTT. The chain uses TRBV4-2 and TRBJ2-3; D possibly corresponds to TRBD2 (6 bases). This CDR3 is built from 15 residues. Looked up from germline, CDR1 is LGHNA and CDR2 is YNFKEQ. V lost 1 base, J lost 4 bases, and 12 bases lay in between.

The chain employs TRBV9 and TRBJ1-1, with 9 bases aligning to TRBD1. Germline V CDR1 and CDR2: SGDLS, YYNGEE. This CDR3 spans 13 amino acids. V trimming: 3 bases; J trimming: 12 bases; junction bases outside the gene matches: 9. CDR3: CASSAGGDRVTFF. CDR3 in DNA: TGTGCCAGCAGCGCCGGGGGGGACAGGGTAACTTTCTTT.

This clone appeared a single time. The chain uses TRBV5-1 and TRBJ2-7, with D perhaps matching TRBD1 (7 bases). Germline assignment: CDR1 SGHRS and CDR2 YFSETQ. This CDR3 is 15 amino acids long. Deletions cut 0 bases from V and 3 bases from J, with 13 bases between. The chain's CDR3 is CASSLGGDSNYEQYF. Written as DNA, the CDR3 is TGCGCCAGCAGCTTGGGGGGGGACAGTAACTACGAGCAGTACTTC. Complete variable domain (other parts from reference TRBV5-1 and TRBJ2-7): KAGVTQTPRYLIKTRGQQVTLSCSPISGHRSVSWYQQTPGQGLQFLFEYFSETQRNKGNFPGRFSGRQFSNSRSEMNVSTLELGDSALYLCASSLGGDSNYEQYFGPGTRLTVT.

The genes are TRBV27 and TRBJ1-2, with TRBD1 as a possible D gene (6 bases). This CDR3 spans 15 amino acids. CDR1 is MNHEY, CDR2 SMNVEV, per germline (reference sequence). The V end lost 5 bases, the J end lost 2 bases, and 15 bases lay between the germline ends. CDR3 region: CASSTEGGRNYGYTF. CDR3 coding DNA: TGTGCCAGCAGTACCGAGGGGGGGAGGAACTATGGCTACACCTTC.

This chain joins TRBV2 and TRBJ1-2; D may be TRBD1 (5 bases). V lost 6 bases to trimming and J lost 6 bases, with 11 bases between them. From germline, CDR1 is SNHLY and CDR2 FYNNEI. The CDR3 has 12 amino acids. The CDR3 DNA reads TGTGCCAGCAGGTCAGGGTCTGATGGCTACACCTTC. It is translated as CASRSGSDGYTF. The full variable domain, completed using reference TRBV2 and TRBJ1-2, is EPEVTQTPSHQVTQMGQEVILRCVPISNHLYFYWYRQILGQKVEFLVSFYNNEISEKSEIFDDQFSVERPDGSNFTLKIRSTKLEDSAMYFCASRSGSDGYTFGSGTRLTVV.

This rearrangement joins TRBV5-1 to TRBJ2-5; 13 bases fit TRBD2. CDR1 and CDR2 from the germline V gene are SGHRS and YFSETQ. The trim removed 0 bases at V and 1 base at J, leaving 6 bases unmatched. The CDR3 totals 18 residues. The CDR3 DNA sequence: TGCGCCAGCAGCTTGGGACTAGCGGGGGGACGATCCCAAGAGACCCAGTACTTC. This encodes CASSLGLAGGRSQETQYF.

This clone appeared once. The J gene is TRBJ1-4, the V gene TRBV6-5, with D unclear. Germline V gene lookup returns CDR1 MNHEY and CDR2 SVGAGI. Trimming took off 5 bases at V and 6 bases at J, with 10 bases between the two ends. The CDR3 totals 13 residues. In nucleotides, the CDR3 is TGTGCCAGCAGTCGGGTAGGATATGAAAAACTGTTTTTT. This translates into CASSRVGYEKLFF.